This T cell receptor (beta chain) derives from a study of blood T cell repertoires in COVID-19. Profiled with immunoSEQ multiplex PCR; TCRdb holds only in-frame clones, not every one. The top ten hold approximately 5.4% of the sample, which has some 170,000 clones, around 84% seen once. V was pared by 8 bases and J by 3 bases, with 10 bases between. This CDR3 is 12 amino acids long. Germline V gene sequence: CDR1 WSHSY, CDR2 SAAADI. Material for sequencing was PBMCs or T cells enriched from blood (not recorded which). The receptor comes from a man between 35 and 55 years old who had recovered from COVID-19. The gene calls are TRBV10-2 and TRBJ2-5; maybe TRBD2 (6 bases). The CDR3 coding sequence is TGCGCCAGCGGGGACTTTAAAGAGACCCAGTACTTC. Its translation is CASGDFKETQYF.